The present TCR beta chain was sequenced within a study of cytomegalovirus exposure and HLA in healthy donors (dated by TCRdb to about 2017). About the investigation overall: An earlier analysis of roughly 500 of the donors reported under 300 Gb of sequence data and 95 million to 120 million unique TCR beta sequences obtained from about 180 million T cells. An early release that covered some 640 HLA-typed donors contained around 300 gigabases of sequencing data and 85 million to 100 million unique TCR sequences. Among the roughly 400 genotyped donors, approximately 76% belonged to the genetic ancestry cluster associated with self-reported Caucasian donors. The study aimed to test whether cataloging public T cell receptors could reveal signatures of past pathogen exposure. The study profiled the T cell repertoires of 666 subjects by immunosequencing and related them to cytomegalovirus serostatus. In addition to the first cohort of roughly 700 subjects, a separate validation cohort of approximately 130 different subjects was used. To predict cytomegalovirus infection status, the study brought together high-throughput TCR immunosequencing, statistical association of individual TCRs with disease status, and machine learning. In a later analysis, previously published TCR beta repertoires from more than 500 donors were re-analyzed and high-resolution HLA genotyping was added so that TCR occurrence patterns could be studied. The later analysis used no new phenotypic data to find candidate immune exposures, relying instead on TCR beta sequences and their occurrence across donors. An earlier analysis of 587 of the donors used high-throughput TCR beta sequencing to judge whether each TCR beta V gene segment behaved as functional or pseudogenic. Donor age, sex, ethnicity and CMV serostatus were collected together with the repertoire data. A later genetic analysis used genome-wide SNP genotypes for 398 of the 666 donors, treating that subset as a discovery cohort. Every repertoire in the discovery cohort had been generated on one and the same sequencing platform. HLA typing covered class I and class II loci at four-digit resolution. Typing coverage varied by locus: about 620-630 donors for A, B, C, DRB1 and DQB1; approximately 500 for DQA1; about 600 for DPA1; around 450 for DPB1. Roughly five DR-DQ haplotypes were handled as single units for association and clustering, since linkage in the cohort was strong. On average, around 240,000 unique TCR beta nucleotide sequences were sequenced per donor among some 430 genotyped donors of the cohort, with 15% to 20% of those sequences being non-productive. Study-wide conclusions, independent of this receptor: Specific HLA alleles were associated with 15,000 to 20,000 TCR beta sequences at a false discovery rate of 0.05 in a later analysis. In a later genetic analysis, fewer N-insertions in productive TCRs were reported among donors in an Asian-associated ancestry cluster than the approximately 670-donor mean. A later analysis found that HLA-associated TCR beta chains were more clonally expanded and had lower generation probabilities than equally common non-associated chains. Because counts were too low, 15 to 20 rarely observed V segments, including chromosome 9 orphons, were left out of the earlier analysis of over 550 of the donors. Correlated functional status among segregating V segments might reflect linkage disequilibrium, but an unknown experimental factor could not be ruled out. The only immune exposure information available for the cohort was CMV serostatus. A total of 150 to 200 TCR beta chains were listed by the study as associated with cytomegalovirus. In vitro tests confirmed that a few of the cytomegalovirus-associated TCR beta chains recognize cytomegalovirus antigens. An earlier analysis of approximately 540 of the donors showed that most TCR beta V segments appeared in productive rearrangements either about 87% or about 30% of the time, which broadly matched IMGT annotations. In a later analysis, the rate of TCR association differed among HLA loci, with DRB1 alleles having the most associated TCRs and HLA-C alleles having the fewest. A later analysis reported that several top co-occurrence clusters appeared linked to parvovirus B19, influenza, CMV and Epstein-Barr virus. Most CMV-associated TCR beta chains appeared to be HLA-restricted in a later analysis, and the HLA associations seemed to be driven largely by CMV exposure. A group of highly shared sequence variants was considered likely to be a technical artifact of the sequencing pipeline. In both the original and validation cohorts, the classifier was reported to diagnose cytomegalovirus status with high specificity and sensitivity. This cohort had only TCR beta chains sequenced, and the lack of alpha or paired-chain data limited which features could be detected. Because the 87-base-pair reads could not distinguish some IMGT-functional V segments, including TRBV6-2 and TRBV6-3, those segments were excluded. Assigning TCR associations to individual alleles was difficult when HLA alleles, especially DR and DQ, strongly co-occurred. According to the authors, the approach could potentially be generalized to other disease states and immunological phenotypes. Across donors, most TCR sequences were observed very rarely, whereas some public TCRs were present in many individuals. Because some donors lacked HLA typing at each locus, the association tests relied only on the typed subset. A further reported finding was that TCR beta sequences accurately predicted the HLA-A and HLA-B alleles for most subjects in the first cohort. A later genetic analysis associated a missense DCLRE1C variant with V-gene and J-gene trimming of TCR beta chains, and an independent cohort replicated the association. Sequencing depth was assumed to be roughly uniform across donors in the presence/absence analyses, though that assumption may not hold.

The cohort comprised some 700 healthy bone marrow donors. All cohort members were sampled while nominally healthy, although unrecorded immune exposures were likely present. The donor tested CMV seropositive and was one of the 289 seropositive cohort members. Every donor gave a peripheral blood sample, and the peripheral blood mononuclear cells from that sample were used for TCR beta sequencing. The Qiagen DNeasy Blood Extraction Kit was used to extract genomic DNA from the blood cell samples. The method was the immunoSEQ multiplex PCR assay. For the multiplex PCR, a mixture combining 60 forward primers for TCR Vbeta segments and 13 reverse primers for TCR Jbeta segments was used. The CDR3 region of rearranged TCR beta genes was amplified from genomic DNA by a multiplex PCR assay. On the Illumina HiSeq System, the amplified TCR beta libraries were sequenced as 87-base-pair reads. In the paper's pipeline: Across the roughly 640 repertoires, a later analysis counted tens of millions of unique TCR beta chains, roughly 11 million of which were shared by at least two donors. Raw reads were error-corrected and collapsed into unique sequences with a nearest-neighbor algorithm that merged closely related sequences to remove PCR and sequencing errors. V, D and J gene segments were assigned by aligning CDR3 sequences to IMGT reference sequences. Each retained sequence needed at least a six-nucleotide match to both a V gene segment and a J gene segment. Rearrangements were called productive when the CDR3 lacked stop codons and stayed in frame with V and J; all others were non-productive. Following IMGT convention, CDR3 was defined as the stretch from the second conserved V-encoded cysteine to the conserved J-encoded phenylalanine. The earlier analysis of 587 of the donors excluded any sequence lacking an unambiguous match to a single V gene segment. In an earlier analysis of approximately 590 of the donors, a V segment was called functional when productive rearrangements were above 56.7%, and segregating when the standard deviation between donors exceeded 5%. To diagnose cytomegalovirus status from the catalog of TCR beta chain sequences, a statistical classification framework was built. A later analysis assigned V and J genes by comparing TCR nucleotide sequences with IMGT/GENE-DB human TR gene sequences. The TCRdist pipeline was used in a later analysis to assign CDR3 sequences and most-parsimonious VDJ recombination scenarios. In a later analysis, each TCR beta chain was defined by its CDR3 amino acid sequence together with its V-gene family, and reads without a unique V-gene family were excluded. As a way to deal with suspected cross-contamination and a sequencing artifact, a later analysis dropped 500 to 700 nucleotide sequences that were highly shared and had low generation probability. In a later analysis, a clonal expansion index for each public chain was calculated from normalized within-repertoire ranks of inferred template counts. Generation probabilities in a later analysis came from a VDJ recombination model fitted to out-of-frame rearrangements, and those results were checked against IGoR. A later analysis scored TCR-TCR, TCR-HLA and TCR-CMV co-occurrence with hypergeometric tests, applying a repertoire-size bias correction to TCR pairs. False discovery rates were estimated in a later analysis by permuting HLA or CMV assignments 20 times. In a later analysis, co-occurring TCRs were grouped using DBSCAN, with TCRdist sequence similarity added in when clustering inside HLA-allele-positive subsets. Repertoires with fewer than 30,000 or more than 120,000 public chains, plus five repertoires with anomalous nucleotide sharing, were excluded from co-occurrence clustering. TCRdb obtained this table from immuneACCESS and retained in-frame rearrangements with V and J assigned. These tables miss some clones; where compared with another copy, unresolved V genes account for less than half of the shortfall, and the remainder is unexplained. The DNA was the basis for D and trimming; V, J and clone size are from that table. This sample gives just over 150,000 clones in total; over 65% of them show up just once. The biggest ten clones account for approximately 6.9% of the sample.

Note on this clone: Its antigen remains unidentified. No base-level quality is on record; no much larger clone is a single base apart.

The CDR3 holds 12 amino acids from the cysteine to the phenylalanine. The entry retains the CDR3 DNA only, 36 bases that are in frame from base 1. Looking up the germline V gene yields CDR1 SGHRS and CDR2 YFSETQ. V and J lose 1 base and 4 bases, and a span of 6 bases separates them. Sequenced input: PBMCs. The TCR originated in a man aged 35-49 years in good health and CMV-seropositive. The chain couples TRBV5-1 to TRBJ2-7; the D gene is not confidently resolved. The DNA sequence follows: TGCGCCAGCAGCTTGACAGCTTACGAGCAGTACTTC. It specifies CASSLTAYEQYF.